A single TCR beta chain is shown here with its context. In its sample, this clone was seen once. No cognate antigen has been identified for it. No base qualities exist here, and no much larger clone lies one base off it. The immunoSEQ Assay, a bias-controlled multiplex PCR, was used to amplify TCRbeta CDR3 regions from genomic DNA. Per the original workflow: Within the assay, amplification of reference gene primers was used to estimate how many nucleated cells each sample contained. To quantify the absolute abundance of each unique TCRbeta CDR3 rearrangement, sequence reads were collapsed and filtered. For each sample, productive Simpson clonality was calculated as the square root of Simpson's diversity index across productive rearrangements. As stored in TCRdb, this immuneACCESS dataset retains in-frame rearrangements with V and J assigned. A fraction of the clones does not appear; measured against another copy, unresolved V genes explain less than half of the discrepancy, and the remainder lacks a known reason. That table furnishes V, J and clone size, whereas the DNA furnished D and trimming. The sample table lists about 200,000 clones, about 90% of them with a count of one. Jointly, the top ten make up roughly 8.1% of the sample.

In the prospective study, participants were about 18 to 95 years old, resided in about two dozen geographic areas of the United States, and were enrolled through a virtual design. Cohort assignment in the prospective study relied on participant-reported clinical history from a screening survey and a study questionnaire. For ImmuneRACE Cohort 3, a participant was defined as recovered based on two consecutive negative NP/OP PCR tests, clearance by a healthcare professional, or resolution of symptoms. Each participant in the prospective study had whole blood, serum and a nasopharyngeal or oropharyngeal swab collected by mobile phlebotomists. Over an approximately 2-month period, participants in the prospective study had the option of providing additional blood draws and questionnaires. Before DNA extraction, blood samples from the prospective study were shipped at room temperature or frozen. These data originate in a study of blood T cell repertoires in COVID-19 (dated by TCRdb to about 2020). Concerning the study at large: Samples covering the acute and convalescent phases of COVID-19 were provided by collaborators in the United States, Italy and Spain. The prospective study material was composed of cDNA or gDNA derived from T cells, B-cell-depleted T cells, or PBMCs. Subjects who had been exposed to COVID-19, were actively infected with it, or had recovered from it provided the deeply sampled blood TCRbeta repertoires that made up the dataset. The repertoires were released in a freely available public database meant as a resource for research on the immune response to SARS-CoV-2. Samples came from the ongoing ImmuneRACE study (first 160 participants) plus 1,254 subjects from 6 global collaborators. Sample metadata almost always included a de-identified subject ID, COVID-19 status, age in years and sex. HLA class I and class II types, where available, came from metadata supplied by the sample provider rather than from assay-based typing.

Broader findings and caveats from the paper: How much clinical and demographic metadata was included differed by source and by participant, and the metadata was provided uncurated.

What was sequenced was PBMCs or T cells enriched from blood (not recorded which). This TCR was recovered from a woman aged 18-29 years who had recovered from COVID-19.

The CDR3 has the sequence CASSQPPLAGGPPSITDTQYF. The sequenced DNA: TGTGCCAGCAGCCAGCCCCCTCTAGCGGGGGGGCCCCCTTCCATCACAGATACGCAGTATTTT. This sequence uses TRBV7-6 and TRBJ2-3; a stretch of 12 junction bases matches TRBD2. The CDR3 starts with the cysteine, ends with the phenylalanine, and has 21 residues. Here the CDR3 DNA is all that survives: 63 bases in frame from base 1. V and J are trimmed by 5 bases and 2 bases, and the gene matches miss 20 bases of the junction. As encoded in the germline V gene, CDR1 is SGHVS while CDR2 is FNYEAQ.